This T cell receptor (beta chain) is drawn from a study of blood T cell repertoires in COVID-19 (dated by TCRdb to the early 2020s). About the investigation overall: The collaborator samples originated in the United States, Italy and Spain and spanned the acute and convalescent phases of COVID-19. The material from the prospective study consisted of cDNA or gDNA derived from T cells, B-cell-depleted T cells, or PBMCs. Deeply sampled blood TCRbeta repertoires from subjects exposed to, actively infected with, or recovered from COVID-19 were included in the dataset. The repertoires were made available in a free public database intended to serve as a resource for research on the immune response to SARS-CoV-2. The samples were drawn from the first 160 participants of the ongoing ImmuneRACE study and from 1,254 subjects provided by 6 global collaborators. Sample metadata almost always included a de-identified subject ID, COVID-19 status, age in years and sex. Where HLA class I and class II types were available, the types were taken from metadata supplied by the sample provider, not from assay-based typing.

The paper as a whole reports these results and caveats: Clinical and demographic metadata were provided uncurated, with the amount varying by source and participant.

Via the germline V gene, CDR1 is MNHEY and CDR2 SVGAGI. The junction carries 16 bases between V and J, which are trimmed by 7 bases and 0 bases respectively. Taken from cysteine to phenylalanine, the CDR3 has 15 residues. Just CDR3 DNA is preserved here, 45 bases in frame from base 1. This clone was observed a handful of times. This receptor's antigen is unknown. It has no much larger one-base neighbor in the sample; base qualities were not kept. TCRbeta CDR3 regions were amplified from genomic DNA using the immunoSEQ Assay, a bias-controlled multiplex PCR. The original methods were these. The number of nucleated cells in each sample was estimated from the amplification of reference gene primers within the assay. To quantify the absolute abundance of each unique TCRbeta CDR3 rearrangement, sequence reads were collapsed and filtered. For each sample, productive Simpson clonality was calculated by taking the square root of Simpson's diversity index across productive rearrangements. Imported from immuneACCESS, the table was reduced by TCRdb to in-frame sequences with V and J called. These copies leave out some clones; in studies compared against another copy, an unresolved V gene accounts for under half, and the cause of the remainder is not known. V and J calls and clone size are given by that table; D and trimming were obtained from the DNA. The sample contains about 70,000 clones, 75% to 90% of them found a single time. 10% to 15% of the sample comes from the top ten.

Each collaborating institution followed its own protocols to collect whole blood in K2EDTA tubes. For TCRbeta analysis, collaborator samples were shipped as frozen whole blood, as isolated PBMCs, or as DNA extracted from either sample type. The sequenced sample consisted of peripheral blood. The TCR sequence derives from a human donor in a cohort sampled during active COVID-19. The chain links TRBV6-5 with TRBJ2-7, with TRBD1 tentatively as D gene (6 bases match). At the DNA level, the sequence is TGTGCCAGCAATGGGGGCACTTCGAGCTCCTACGAGCAGTACTTC. It specifies CASNGGTSSSYEQYF.